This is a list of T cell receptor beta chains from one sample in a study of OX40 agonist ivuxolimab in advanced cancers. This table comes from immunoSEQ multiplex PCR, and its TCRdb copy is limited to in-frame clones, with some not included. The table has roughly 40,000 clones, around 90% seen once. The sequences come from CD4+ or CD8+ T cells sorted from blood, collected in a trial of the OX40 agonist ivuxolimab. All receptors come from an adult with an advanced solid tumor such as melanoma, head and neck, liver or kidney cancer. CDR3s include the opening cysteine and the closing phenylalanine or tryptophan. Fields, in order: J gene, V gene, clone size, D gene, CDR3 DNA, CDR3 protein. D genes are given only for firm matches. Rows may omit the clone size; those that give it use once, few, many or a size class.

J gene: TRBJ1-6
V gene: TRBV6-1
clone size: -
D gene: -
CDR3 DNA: TGTGCCAGCAGTGAAAGACAGGATAATTCACCCCTCCACTTT
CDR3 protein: CASSERQDNSPLHF

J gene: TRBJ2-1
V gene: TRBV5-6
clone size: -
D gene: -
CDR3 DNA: TGTGCCAGCAGATTAGCGGCCTACAATGAGCAGTTCTTC
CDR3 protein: CASRLAAYNEQFF

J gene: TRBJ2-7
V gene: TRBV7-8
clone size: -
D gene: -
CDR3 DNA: TGTGCCAGCAGCTTAAGGCAGGTCTACGAGCAGTACTTC
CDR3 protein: CASSLRQVYEQYF

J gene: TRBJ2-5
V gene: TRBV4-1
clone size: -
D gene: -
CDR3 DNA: TGCGCCAGCAGCCAAGGGACTATTAGCGGTGCGCCAGAAGAGACCCAGTACTTC
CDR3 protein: CASSQGTISGAPEETQYF

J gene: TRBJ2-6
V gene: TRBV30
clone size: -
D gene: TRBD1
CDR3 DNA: TGTGCCTGGAGTCCAGTACCGGGACAGGGGCCCTCTGGGGCCAACGTCCTGACTTTC
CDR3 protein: CAWSPVPGQGPSGANVLTF

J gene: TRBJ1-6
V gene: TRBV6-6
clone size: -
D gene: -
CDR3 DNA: TGTGCCAGCACCACAGGTTCACCCCTCCACTTT
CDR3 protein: CASTTGSPLHF

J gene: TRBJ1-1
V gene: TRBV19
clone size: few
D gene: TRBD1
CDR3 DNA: TGTGCCAGTAGTGTATCCGGGACAGAAGCTGAAGCTTTCTTT
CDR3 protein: CASSVSGTEAEAFF

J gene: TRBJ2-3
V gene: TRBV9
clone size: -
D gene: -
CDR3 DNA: TGTGCCAGCAGCGCCTCCGGGACGAGCCGCACTGGGGCCTCGACAGATACGCAGTATTTT
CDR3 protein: CASSASGTSRTGASTDTQYF

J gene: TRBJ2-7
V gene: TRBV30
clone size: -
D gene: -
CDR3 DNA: TGTGCCTGGAGTGTCGGGTCCCTACCGGACGAGCAGTACTTC
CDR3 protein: CAWSVGSLPDEQYF

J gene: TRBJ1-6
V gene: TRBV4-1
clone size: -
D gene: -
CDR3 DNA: TGCGCCAGCAGCCAAGGGGGCATAGTTTCACCCCTCCACTTT
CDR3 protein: CASSQGGIVSPLHF

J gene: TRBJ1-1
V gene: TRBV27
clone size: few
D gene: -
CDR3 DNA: TGTGCCAGCAGCCTCTTCCGGGGGAACACTGAAGCTTTCTTT
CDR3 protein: CASSLFRGNTEAFF

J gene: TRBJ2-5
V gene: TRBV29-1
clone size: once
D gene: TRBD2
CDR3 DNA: TGCAGCGTTGAAGGTCCCGGGAGGGCCCAGGAGACCCAGTACTTC
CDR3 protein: CSVEGPGRAQETQYF

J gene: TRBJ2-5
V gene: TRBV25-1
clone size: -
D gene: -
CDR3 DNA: TGTGCCAGCAGTGAATATGAAGCGGTGATCGAGACCCAGTACTTC
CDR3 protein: CASSEYEAVIETQYF

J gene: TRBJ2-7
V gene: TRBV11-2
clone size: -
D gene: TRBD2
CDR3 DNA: TGTGCCAGCCAACGAAGGCAGCCGGGACTAGCGGGAGTAACCGGGGAGCAGTACTTC
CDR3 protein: CASQRRQPGLAGVTGEQYF

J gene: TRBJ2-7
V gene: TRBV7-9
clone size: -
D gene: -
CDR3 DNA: TGTGCCGGCAAGGGGCCCTTATCCTACGAGCAGTACTTC
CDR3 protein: CAGKGPLSYEQYF

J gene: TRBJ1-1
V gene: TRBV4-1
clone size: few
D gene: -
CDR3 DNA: TGCGCCAGCAGCCAGATTGGACAGAACACTGAAGCTTTCTTT
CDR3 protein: CASSQIGQNTEAFF

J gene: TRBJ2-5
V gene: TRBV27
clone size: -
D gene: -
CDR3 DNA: TGTGCCAGCAGTAGGGGTCCGGTGGAGACCCAGTACTTC
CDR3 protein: CASSRGPVETQYF

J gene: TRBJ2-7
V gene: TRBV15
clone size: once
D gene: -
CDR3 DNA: TGTGCCACCAGCAGAGACACGCTCGGCTCCTACGAGCAGTACTTC
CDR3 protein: CATSRDTLGSYEQYF